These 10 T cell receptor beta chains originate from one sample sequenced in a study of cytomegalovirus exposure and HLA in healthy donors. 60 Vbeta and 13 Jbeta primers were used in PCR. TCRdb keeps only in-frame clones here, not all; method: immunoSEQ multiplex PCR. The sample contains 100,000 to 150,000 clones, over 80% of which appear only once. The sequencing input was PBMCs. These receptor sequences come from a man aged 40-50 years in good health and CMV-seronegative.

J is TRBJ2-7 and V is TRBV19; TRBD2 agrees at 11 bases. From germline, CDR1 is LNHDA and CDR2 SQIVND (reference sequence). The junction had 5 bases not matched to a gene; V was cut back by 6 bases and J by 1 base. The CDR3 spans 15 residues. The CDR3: CASSYGTSGSYEQYF. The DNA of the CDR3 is TGTGCCAGTAGCTACGGGACTAGCGGTTCCTACGAGCAGTACTTC.

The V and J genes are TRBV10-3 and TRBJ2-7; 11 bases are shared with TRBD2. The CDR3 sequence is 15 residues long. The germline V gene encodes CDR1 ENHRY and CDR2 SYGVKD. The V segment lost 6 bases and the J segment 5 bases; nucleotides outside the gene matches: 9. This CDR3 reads CAISATSGSRHEQYF. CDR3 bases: TGTGCCATCAGCGCCACTAGCGGGAGTCGCCACGAGCAGTACTTC.

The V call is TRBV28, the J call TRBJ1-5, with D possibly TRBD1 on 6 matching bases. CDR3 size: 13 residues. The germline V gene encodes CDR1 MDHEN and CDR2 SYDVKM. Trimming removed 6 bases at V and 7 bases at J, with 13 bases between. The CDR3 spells CASRGGGGQPQHF. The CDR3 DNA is TGTGCCAGCAGGGGAGGGGGAGGGCAGCCCCAGCATTTT.

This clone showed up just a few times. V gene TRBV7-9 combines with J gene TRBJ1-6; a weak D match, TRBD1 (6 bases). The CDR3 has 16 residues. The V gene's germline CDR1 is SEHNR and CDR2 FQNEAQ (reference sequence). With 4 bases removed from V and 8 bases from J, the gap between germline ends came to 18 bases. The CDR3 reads CASSSTGPLGHSPLHF. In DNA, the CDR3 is TGTGCCAGCAGCTCAACAGGGCCCCTGGGGCATTCACCCCTCCACTTT. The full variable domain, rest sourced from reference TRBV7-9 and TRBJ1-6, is DTGVSQNPRHKITKRGQNVTFRCDPISEHNRLYWYRQTLGQGPEFLTYFQNEAQLEKSRLLSDRFSAERPKGSFSTLEIQRTEQGDSAMYLCASSSTGPLGHSPLHFGNGTRLTVT.

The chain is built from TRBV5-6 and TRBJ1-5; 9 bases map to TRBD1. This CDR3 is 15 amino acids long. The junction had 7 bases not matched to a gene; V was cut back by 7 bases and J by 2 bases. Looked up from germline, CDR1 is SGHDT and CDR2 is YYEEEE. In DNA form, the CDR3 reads TGTGCCAGCGGACGACAGGGGGTCGGCAATCAGCCCCAGCATTTT. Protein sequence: CASGRQGVGNQPQHF.

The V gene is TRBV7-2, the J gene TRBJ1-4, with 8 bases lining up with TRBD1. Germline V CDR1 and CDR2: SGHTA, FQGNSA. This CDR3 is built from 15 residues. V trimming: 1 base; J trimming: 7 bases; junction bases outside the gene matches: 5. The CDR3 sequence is CASSLGGRGPEKLFF. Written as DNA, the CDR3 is TGTGCCAGCAGCTTAGGGGGCAGGGGGCCTGAAAAACTGTTTTTT.

The CDR3 is CASKQGGSGYTF. CDR3 coding DNA: TGTGCCAGCAAACAGGGAGGGAGTGGCTACACCTTC. This rearrangement joins TRBV6-5 to TRBJ1-2; tentative D call: TRBD1 (6 bases). The CDR3 consists of 12 residues. From germline, CDR1 is MNHEY and CDR2 SVGAGI. V was shortened by 7 bases and J by 7 bases, with 13 bases between the two germline ends.

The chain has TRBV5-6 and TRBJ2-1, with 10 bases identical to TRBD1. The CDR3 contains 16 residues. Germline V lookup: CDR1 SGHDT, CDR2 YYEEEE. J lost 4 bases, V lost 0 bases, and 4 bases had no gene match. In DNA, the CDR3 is TGTGCCAGCAGCTTGGGACCGGGACAGGGGTACAATGAGCAGTTCTTC. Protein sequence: CASSLGPGQGYNEQFF.

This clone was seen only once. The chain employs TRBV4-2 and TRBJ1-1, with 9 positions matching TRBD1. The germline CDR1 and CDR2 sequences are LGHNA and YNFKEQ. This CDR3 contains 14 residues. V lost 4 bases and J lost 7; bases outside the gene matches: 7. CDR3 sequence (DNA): TGTGCCAGCAGCCCCCCACAGGGGGCAGGTGAAGCTTTCTTT. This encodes CASSPPQGAGEAFF.

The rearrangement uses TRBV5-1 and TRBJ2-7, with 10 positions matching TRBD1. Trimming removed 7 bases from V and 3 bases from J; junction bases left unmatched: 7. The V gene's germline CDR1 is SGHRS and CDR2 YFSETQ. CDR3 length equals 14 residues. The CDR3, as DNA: TGCGCCAGCTCGGGACAGGGGTCCCTCTACGAGCAGTACTTC. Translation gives CASSGQGSLYEQYF.